This T cell receptor (beta chain) was captured in a study of multiple sclerosis patients with progressive multifocal leukoencephalopathy. Time point of the sample: time of PML onset. PML in natalizumab-treated patients developed after between about 16 and 56 months of natalizumab therapy. Using immunoSEQ multiplex PCR, the repertoire was profiled, and TCRdb retains in-frame clones only, with some absent. In the table there are some 28,000 clones, 85% of which are singletons. Germline lookup yields CDR1 SGHDT and CDR2 YYEEEE. The CDR3 covers 15 residues. V lost 6 bases to trimming and J lost 7 bases, with 19 bases between them.

The receptor was isolated from a woman in her twenties or thirties with progressive multifocal leukoencephalopathy. The source was PBMCs, collected from a patient treated with natalizumab. V gene TRBV5-6 combines with J gene TRBJ2-2; D tentatively fits TRBD1 or TRBD2 (5 bases each). The DNA for the CDR3 is TGTGCCAGCAACCCGATTAGCGAGAGGGGCGGGGAGCTGTTTTTT. Protein: CASNPISERGGELFF.